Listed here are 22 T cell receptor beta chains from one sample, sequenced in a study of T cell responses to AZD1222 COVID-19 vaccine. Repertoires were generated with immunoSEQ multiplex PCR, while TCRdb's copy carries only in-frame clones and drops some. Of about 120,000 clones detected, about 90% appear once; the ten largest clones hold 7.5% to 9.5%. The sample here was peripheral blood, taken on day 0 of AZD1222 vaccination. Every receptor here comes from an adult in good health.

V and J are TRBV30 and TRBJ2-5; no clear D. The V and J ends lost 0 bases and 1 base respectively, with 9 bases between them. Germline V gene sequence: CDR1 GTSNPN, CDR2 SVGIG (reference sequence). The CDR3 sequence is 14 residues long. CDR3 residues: CAWSVKELQETQYF. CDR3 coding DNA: TGTGCCTGGAGTGTAAAGGAACTCCAAGAGACCCAGTACTTC.

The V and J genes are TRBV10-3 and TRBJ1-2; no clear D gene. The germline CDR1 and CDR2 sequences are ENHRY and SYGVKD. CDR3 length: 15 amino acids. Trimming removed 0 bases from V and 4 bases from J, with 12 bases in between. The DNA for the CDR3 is TGTGCCATCAGTGAGTCGGCAGGAAAATTCTATGGCTACACCTTC. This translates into CAISESAGKFYGYTF.

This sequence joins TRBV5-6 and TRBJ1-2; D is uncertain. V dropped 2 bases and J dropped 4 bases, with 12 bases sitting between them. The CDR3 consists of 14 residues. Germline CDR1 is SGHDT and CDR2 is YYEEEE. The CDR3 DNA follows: TGTGCCAGCAGCTTCGGCAATTTACGCTATGGCTACACCTTC. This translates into CASSFGNLRYGYTF.

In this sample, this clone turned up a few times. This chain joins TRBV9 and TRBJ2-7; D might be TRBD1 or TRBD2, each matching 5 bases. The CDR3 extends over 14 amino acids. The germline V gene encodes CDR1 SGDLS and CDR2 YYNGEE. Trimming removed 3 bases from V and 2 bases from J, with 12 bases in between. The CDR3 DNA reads TGTGCCAGCAGCGCTGGGACGGAGACCTACGAGCAGTACTTC. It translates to CASSAGTETYEQYF.

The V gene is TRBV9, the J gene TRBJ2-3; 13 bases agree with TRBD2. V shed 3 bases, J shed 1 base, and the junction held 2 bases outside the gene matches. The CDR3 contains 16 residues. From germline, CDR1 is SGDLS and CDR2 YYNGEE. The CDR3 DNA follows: TGTGCCAGCAGCGCACTAGCGGGGGGGGGCACAGATACGCAGTATTTT. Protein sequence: CASSALAGGGTDTQYF.

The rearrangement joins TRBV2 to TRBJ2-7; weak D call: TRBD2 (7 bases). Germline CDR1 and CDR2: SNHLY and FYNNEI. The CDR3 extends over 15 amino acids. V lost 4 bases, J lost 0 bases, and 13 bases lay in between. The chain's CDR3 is CASSGRGGSSYEQYF. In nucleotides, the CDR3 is TGTGCCAGCAGTGGGAGGGGGGGAAGCTCCTACGAGCAGTACTTC.

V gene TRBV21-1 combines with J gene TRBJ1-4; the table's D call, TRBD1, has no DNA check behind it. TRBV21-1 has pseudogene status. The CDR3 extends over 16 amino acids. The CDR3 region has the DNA TGTGCCAGCAGCTTTCGCAACAGGGTATTGGGTGAAAAACTGTTTTTT. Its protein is CASSFRNRVLGEKLFF.

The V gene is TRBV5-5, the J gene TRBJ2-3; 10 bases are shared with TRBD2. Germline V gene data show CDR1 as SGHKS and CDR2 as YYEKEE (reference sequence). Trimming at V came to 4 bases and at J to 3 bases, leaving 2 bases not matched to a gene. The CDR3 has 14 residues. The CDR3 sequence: CASSPTSGTDTQYF. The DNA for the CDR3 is TGTGCCAGCAGCCCGACTAGCGGGACAGATACGCAGTATTTT.

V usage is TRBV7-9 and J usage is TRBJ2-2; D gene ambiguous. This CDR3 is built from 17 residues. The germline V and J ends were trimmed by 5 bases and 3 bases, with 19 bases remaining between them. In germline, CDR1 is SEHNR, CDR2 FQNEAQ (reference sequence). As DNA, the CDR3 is TGTGCCAGCAGCATCCGTTCCGGCAGACTTTACACCGGGGAGCTGTTTTTT. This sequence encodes CASSIRSGRLYTGELFF.

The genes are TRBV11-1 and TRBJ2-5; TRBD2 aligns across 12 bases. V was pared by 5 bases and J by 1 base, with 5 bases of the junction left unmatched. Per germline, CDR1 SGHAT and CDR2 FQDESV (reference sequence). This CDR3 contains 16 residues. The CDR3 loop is CASSPGLAGGQETQYF. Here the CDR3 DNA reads TGTGCCAGCAGCCCGGGACTAGCGGGCGGCCAAGAGACCCAGTACTTC.

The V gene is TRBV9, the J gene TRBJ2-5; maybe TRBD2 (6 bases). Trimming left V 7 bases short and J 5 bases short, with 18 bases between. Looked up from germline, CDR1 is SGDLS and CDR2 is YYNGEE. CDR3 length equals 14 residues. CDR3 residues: CASGGTVTGETQYF. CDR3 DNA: TGTGCCAGCGGAGGGACGGTGACTGGGGAGACCCAGTACTTC. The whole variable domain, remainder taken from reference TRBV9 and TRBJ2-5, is DSGVTQTPKHLITATGQRVTLRCSPRSGDLSVYWYQQSLDQGLQFLIQYYNGEERAKGNILERFSAQQFPDLHSELNLSSLELGDSALYFCASGGTVTGETQYFGPGTRLLVL.

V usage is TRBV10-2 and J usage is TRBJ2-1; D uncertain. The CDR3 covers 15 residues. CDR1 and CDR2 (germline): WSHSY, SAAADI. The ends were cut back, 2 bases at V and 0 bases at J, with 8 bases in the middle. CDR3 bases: TGCGCCAGCAGTGAGGGCCCTAGCTCCTACAATGAGCAGTTCTTC. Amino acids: CASSEGPSSYNEQFF.

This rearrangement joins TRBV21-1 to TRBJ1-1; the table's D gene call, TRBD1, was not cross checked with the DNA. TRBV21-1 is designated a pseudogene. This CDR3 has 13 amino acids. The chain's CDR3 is CASNISWNTEAFF. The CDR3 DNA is TGTGCCAGCAATATCAGTTGGAACACTGAAGCTTTCTTT.

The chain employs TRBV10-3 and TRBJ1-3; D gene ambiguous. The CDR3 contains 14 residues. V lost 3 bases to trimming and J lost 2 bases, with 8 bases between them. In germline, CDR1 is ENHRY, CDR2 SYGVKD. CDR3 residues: CAISDSLTGNTIYF. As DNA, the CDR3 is TGTGCCATCAGTGACAGTTTAACTGGAAACACCATATATTTT.

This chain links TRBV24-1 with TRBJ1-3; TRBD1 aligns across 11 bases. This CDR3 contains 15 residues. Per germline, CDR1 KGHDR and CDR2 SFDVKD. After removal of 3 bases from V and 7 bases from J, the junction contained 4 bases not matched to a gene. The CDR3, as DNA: TGTGCCACCAGTGATCCGGGACAGGGGGGGAACACCATATATTTT. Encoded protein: CATSDPGQGGNTIYF.

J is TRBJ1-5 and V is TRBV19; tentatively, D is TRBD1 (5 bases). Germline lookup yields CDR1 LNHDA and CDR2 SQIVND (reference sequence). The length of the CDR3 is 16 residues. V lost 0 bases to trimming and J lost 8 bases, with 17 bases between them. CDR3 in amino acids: CASSIDAGVGIKPQHF. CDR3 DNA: TGTGCCAGTAGTATAGATGCGGGGGTGGGAATCAAGCCCCAGCATTTT.

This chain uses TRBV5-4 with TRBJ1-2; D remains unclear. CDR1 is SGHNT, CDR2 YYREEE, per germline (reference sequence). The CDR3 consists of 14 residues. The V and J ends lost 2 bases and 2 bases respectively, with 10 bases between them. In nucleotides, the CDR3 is TGTGCCAGCAGCTTACCCGGGGTGAACTATGGCTACACCTTC. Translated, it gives CASSLPGVNYGYTF.

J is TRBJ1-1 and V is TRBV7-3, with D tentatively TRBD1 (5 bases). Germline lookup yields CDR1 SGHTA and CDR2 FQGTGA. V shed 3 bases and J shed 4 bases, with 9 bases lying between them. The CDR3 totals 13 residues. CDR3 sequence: CASSFLGGTEAFF. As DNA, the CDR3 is TGTGCCAGCAGCTTCCTCGGGGGCACTGAAGCTTTCTTT.

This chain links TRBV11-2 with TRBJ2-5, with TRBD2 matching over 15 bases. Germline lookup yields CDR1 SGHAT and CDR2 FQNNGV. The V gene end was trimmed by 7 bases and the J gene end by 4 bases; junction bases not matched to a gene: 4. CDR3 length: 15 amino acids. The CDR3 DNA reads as TGTGCCAGCATCCCGGGACTAGCGGGAGGAGAGACCCAGTACTTC. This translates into CASIPGLAGGETQYF.

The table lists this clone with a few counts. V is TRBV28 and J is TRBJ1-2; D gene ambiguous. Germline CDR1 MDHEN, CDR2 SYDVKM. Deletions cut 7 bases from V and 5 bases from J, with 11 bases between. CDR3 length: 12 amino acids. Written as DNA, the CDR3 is TGTGCCAGCAATGGGCTGCCATATGGCTACACCTTC. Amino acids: CASNGLPYGYTF.

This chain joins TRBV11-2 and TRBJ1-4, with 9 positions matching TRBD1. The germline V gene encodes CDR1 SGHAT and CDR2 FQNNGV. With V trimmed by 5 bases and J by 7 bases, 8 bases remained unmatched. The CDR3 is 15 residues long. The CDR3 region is CASSSNRGPGEKLFF. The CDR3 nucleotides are TGTGCCAGCAGCAGCAACAGGGGGCCGGGTGAAAAACTGTTTTTT.

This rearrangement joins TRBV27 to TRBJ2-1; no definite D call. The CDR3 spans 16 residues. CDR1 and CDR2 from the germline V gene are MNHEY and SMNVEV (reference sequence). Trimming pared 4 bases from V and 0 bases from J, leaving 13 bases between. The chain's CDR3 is CASSSSRVDSYNEQFF. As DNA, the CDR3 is TGTGCCAGCAGTTCGAGCAGAGTCGACTCCTACAATGAGCAGTTCTTC.